A single T cell receptor (beta chain) is shown here with its context. Its antigen is undetermined. This sample is drawn from a study of shared clonotypes between healthy human individuals. Study-level points and caveats: Only a few donors were included, so the genetic and exposure-history diversity represented was limited.

As defined, naive CD8 cells were CD45RO-negative and positively selected for CCR7, with terminally differentiated effector memory CD45RA+ cells excluded. Caucasian adults residing in Nashville, Tennessee made up all the donors. Every subset's genomic DNA went evenly onto several immunoSEQ plates. Here immunoSEQ multiplex PCR was the method, and the copy in TCRdb shows in-frame clones only, minus some. The top ten clones hold around 24% of a sample with roughly 890,000 clones, around 92% of them seen once. The V and J ends lost 3 bases and 4 bases, in that order; junction bases with no gene match: 3. The CDR3 has 14 residues. Per germline, CDR1 MGHRA and CDR2 YSYEKL.

The receptor was derived from a man aged 30 to 39 in good health. This chain connects TRBV4-1 to TRBJ2-7; 10 bases agree with TRBD2. The sample was naive CD8+ T cells sorted from blood. In nucleotides, the CDR3 is TGCGCCAGCAGCCACGCTAGCGGGAGTTACGAGCAGTACTTC. It yields the protein CASSHASGSYEQYF.